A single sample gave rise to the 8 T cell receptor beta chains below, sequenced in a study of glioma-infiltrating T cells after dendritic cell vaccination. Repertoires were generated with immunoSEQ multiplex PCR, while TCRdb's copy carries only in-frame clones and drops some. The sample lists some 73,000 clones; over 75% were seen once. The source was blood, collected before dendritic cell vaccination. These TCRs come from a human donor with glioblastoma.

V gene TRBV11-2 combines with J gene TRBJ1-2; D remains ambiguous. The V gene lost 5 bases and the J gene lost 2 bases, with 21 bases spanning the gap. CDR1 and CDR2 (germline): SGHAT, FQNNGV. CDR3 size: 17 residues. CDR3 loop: CASSPRLLELVNYGYTF. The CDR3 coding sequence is TGTGCCAGCAGCCCCAGATTACTAGAGTTGGTAAACTATGGCTACACCTTC.

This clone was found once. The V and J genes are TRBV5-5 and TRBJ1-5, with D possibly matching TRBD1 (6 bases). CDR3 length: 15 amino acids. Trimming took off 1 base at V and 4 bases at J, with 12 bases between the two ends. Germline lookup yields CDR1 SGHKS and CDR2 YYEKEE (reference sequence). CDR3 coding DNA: TGTGCCAGCAGCTTGAAGGGGGGGTTTAATCAGCCCCAGCATTTT. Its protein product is CASSLKGGFNQPQHF. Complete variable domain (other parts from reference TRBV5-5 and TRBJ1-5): DAGVTQSPTHLIKTRGQQVTLRCSPISGHKSVSWYQQVLGQGPQFIFQYYEKEERGRGNFPDRFSARQFPNYSSELNVNALLLGDSALYLCASSLKGGFNQPQHFGDGTRLSIL.

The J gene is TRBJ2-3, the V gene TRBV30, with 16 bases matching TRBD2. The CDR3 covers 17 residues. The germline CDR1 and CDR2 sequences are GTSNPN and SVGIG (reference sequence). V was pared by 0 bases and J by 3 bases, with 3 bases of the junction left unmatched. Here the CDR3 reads CAWSVGLAGGGTDTQYF. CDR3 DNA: TGTGCCTGGAGTGTGGGACTAGCGGGAGGGGGTACAGATACGCAGTATTTT. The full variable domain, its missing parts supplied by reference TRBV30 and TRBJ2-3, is SQTIHQWPATLVQPVGSPLSLECTVEGTSNPNLYWYRQAAGRGLQLLFYSVGIGQISSEVPQNLSASRPQDRQFILSSKKLLLSDSGFYLCAWSVGLAGGGTDTQYFGPGTRLTVL.

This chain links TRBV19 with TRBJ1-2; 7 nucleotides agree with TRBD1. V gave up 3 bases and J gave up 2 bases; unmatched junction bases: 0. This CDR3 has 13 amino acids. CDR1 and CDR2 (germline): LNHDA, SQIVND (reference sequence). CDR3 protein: CASSMGQNYGYTF. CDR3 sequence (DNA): TGTGCCAGTAGTATGGGACAGAACTATGGCTACACCTTC.

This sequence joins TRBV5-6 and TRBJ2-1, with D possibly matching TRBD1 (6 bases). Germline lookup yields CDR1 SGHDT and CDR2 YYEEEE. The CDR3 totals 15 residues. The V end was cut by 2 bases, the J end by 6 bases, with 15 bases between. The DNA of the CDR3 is TGTGCCAGCAGCTTACGCAGGGGCCCTGGCAATGAGCAGTTCTTC. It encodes CASSLRRGPGNEQFF.

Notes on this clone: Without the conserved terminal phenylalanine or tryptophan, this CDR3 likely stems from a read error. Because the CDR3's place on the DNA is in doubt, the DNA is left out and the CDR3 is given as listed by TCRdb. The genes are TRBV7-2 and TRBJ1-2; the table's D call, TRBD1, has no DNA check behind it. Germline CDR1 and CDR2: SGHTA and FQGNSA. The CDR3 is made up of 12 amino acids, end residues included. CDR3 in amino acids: CASSFGTGGPLI.

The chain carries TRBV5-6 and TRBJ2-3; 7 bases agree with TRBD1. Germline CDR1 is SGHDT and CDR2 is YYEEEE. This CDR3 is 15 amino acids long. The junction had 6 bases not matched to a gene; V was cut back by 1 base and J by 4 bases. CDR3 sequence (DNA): TGTGCCAGCAGCTTGAAGACAGGGAAAGCAGATACGCAGTATTTT. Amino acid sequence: CASSLKTGKADTQYF.

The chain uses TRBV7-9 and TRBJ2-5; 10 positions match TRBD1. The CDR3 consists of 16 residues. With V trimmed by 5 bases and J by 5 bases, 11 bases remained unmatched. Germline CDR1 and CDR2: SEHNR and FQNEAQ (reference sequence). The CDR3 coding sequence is TGTGCCAGCAGCCTCCCCCGACAGGGGGCTGGGGAGACCCAGTACTTC. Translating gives CASSLPRQGAGETQYF.